The entry below gives a single T cell receptor beta chain sequence along with its context. This sample was taken from a study of blood T cell repertoires in COVID-19. CDR3 length equals 15 residues. V lost 6 bases, J lost 2 bases, and 9 bases stayed unmatched. CDR1 is MNHEY, CDR2 SVGAGI, per germline. Using immunoSEQ multiplex PCR, the repertoire was profiled, and TCRdb retains in-frame clones only, with some absent. The sample carries around 240,000 clones, about 89% recorded once. Living in 24 US areas, the participants were between about 18 and 100 years of age. Sample: PBMCs or T cells enriched from blood (not recorded which). The V call is TRBV6-5, the J call TRBJ1-1; 7 nucleotides line up with TRBD1. The receptor's source is a human donor in a cohort exposed to, infected with or recovered from COVID-19 (not recorded which). The donor label of this sample is uncertain. CDR3 sequence: CASRLRDSTNTEAFF. The CDR3 nucleotides are TGTGCCAGCAGGCTTAGGGACAGCACAAACACTGAAGCTTTCTTT.